This record looks at one T cell receptor beta chain sequence and its context. Its specificity is not known. This sample is part of a study of cytomegalovirus exposure and HLA in healthy donors. Notes on the study in general: Across HLA loci, a later analysis found differing TCR association rates, with DRB1 most and HLA-C fewest.

The PCR made use of 60 Vbeta and 13 Jbeta primers. The table came from immunoSEQ multiplex PCR; TCRdb's copy has only in-frame clones and leaves some out. The repertoire holds under 200,000 clones, with 65% to 90% as singletons. The receptor's source is a man aged 45-65 years in good health and CMV-seropositive. The material sequenced was PBMCs.

CDR3 sequence: CASKPGGGGTEAFF. The CDR3, as DNA: TGTGCCAGCAAACCAGGGGGCGGCGGCACTGAAGCTTTCTTT. The gene calls are TRBV27 and TRBJ1-1; TRBD1 matches 8 bases. The ends lost 7 bases at V and 4 bases at J; junction bases unmatched: 8. The length of the CDR3 is 14 residues. From germline, CDR1 is MNHEY and CDR2 SMNVEV (reference sequence).